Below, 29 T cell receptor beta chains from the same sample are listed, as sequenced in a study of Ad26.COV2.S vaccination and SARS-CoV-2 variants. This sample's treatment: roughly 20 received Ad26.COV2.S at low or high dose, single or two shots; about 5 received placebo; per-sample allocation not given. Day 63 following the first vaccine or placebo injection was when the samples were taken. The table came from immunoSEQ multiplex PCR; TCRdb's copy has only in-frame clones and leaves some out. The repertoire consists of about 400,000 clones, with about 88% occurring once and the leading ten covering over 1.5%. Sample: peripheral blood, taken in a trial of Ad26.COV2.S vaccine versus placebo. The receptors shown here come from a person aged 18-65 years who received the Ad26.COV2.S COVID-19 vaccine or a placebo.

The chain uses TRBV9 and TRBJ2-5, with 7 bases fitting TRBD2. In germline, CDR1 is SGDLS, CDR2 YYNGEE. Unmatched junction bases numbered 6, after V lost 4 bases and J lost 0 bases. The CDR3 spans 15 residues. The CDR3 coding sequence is TGTGCCAGCAGCCCTGGACTAGGAGACCAAGAGACCCAGTACTTC. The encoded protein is CASSPGLGDQETQYF.

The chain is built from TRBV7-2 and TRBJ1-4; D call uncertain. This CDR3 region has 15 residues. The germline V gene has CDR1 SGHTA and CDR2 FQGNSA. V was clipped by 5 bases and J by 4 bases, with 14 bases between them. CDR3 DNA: TGTGCCAGCAGCCCAGGAACAATAAGTAATGAAAAACTGTTTTTT. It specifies CASSPGTISNEKLFF.

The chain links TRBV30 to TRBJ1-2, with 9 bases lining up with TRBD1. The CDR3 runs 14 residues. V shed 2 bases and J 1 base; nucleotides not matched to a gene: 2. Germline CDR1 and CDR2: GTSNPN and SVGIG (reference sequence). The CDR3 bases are TGTGCCTGGAGTCGACAGGGGGTTAACTATGGCTACACCTTC. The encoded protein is CAWSRQGVNYGYTF.

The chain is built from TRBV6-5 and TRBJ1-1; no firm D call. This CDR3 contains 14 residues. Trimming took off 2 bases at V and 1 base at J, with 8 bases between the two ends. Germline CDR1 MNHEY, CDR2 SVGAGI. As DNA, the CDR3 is TGTGCCAGCAGTTACAAGGGTTGGAACACTGAAGCTTTCTTT. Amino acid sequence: CASSYKGWNTEAFF.

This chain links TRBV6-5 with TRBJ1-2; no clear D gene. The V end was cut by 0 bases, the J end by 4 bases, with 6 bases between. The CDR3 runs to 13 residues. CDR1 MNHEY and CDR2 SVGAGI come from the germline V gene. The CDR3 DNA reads TGTGCCAGCAGTTACTCGAGAGTCTATGGCTACACCTTC. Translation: CASSYSRVYGYTF.

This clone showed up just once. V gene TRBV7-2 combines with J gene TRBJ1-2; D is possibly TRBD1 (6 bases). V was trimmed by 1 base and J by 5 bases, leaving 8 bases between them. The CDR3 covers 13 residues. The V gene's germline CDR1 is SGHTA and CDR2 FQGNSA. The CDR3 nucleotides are TGTGCCAGCAGCTTAGTAGGGGGATATGGCTACACCTTC. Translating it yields CASSLVGGYGYTF.

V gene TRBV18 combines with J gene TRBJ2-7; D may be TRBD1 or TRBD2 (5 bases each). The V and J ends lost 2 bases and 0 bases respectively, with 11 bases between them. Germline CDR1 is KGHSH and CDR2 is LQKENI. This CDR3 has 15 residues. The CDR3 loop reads CASSPASRGSYEQYF. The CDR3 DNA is TGTGCCAGCTCACCAGCTTCGAGGGGCTCCTACGAGCAGTACTTC.

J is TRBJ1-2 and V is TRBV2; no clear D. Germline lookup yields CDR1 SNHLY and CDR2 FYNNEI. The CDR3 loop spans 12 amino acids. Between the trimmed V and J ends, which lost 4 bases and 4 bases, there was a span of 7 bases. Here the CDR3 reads CASSGQTYGYTF. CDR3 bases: TGTGCCAGCAGTGGGCAGACCTATGGCTACACCTTC.

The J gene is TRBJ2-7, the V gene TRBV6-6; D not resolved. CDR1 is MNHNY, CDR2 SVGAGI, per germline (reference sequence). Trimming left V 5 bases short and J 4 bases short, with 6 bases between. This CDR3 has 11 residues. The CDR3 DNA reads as TGTGCCAGCAGTCGACGGTACGAGCAGTACTTC. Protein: CASSRRYEQYF.

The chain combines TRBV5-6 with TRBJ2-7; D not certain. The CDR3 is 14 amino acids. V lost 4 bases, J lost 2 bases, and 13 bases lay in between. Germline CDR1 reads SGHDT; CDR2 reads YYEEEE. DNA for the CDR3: TGTGCCAGCAGCAAAAAATTAACGGCCTACGAGCAGTACTTC. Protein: CASSKKLTAYEQYF.

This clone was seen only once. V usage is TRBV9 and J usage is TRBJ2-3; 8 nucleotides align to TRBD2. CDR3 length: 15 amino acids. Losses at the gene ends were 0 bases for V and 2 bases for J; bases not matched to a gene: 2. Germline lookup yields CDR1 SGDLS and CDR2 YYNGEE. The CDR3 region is CASSVVAGNTDTQYF. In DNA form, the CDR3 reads TGTGCCAGCAGCGTAGTAGCGGGGAACACAGATACGCAGTATTTT.

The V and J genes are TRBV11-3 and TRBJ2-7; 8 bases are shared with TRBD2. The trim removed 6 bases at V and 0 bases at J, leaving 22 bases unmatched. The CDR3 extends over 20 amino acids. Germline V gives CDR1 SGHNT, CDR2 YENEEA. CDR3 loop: CASSYGFWGSGRASSYEQYF. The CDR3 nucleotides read TGTGCCAGCAGTTATGGGTTTTGGGGAAGCGGGAGAGCGAGCTCCTACGAGCAGTACTTC.

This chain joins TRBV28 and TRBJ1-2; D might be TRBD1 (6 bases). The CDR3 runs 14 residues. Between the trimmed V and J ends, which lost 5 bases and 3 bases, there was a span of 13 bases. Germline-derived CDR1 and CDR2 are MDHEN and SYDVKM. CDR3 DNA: TGTGCCAGCAGTGCCCAGGACAGTGACTATGGCTACACCTTC. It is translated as CASSAQDSDYGYTF.

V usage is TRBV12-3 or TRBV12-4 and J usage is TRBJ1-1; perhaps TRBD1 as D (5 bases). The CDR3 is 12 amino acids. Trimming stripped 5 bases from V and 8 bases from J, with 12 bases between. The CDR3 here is CASSPPAGEAFF. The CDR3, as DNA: TGTGCCAGCAGTCCCCCCGCAGGGGAAGCTTTCTTT.

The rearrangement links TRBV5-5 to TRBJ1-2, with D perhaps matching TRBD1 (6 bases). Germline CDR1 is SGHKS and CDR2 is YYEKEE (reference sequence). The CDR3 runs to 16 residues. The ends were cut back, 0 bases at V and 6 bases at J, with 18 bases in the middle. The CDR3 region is CASSLGRLQGKHGYTF. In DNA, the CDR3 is TGTGCCAGCAGCTTGGGAAGATTACAGGGCAAACATGGCTACACCTTC.

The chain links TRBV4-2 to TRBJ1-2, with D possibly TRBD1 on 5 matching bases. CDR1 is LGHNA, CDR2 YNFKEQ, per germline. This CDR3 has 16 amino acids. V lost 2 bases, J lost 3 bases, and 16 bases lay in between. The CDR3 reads CASSQSGPDIHYGYTF. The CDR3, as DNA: TGTGCCAGCAGCCAATCAGGGCCCGACATCCACTATGGCTACACCTTC.

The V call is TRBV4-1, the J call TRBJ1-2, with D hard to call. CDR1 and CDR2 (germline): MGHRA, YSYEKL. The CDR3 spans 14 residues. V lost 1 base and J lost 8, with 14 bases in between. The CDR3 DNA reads TGCGCCAGCAGCCAAGCTGGCCACGGAATAGGCTACACCTTC. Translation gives CASSQAGHGIGYTF.

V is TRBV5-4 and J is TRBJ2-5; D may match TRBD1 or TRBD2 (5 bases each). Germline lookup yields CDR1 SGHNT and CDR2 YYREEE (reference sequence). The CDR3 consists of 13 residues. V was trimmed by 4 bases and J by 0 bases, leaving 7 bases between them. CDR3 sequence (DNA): TGTGCCAGCAGCCGGGACCACCAAGAGACCCAGTACTTC. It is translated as CASSRDHQETQYF.

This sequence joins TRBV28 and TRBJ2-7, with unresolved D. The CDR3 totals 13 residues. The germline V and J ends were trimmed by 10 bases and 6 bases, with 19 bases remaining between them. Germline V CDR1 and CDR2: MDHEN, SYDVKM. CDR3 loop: CATYPNAYSEQYF. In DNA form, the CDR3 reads TGTGCCACTTACCCTAACGCCTACAGCGAGCAGTACTTC.

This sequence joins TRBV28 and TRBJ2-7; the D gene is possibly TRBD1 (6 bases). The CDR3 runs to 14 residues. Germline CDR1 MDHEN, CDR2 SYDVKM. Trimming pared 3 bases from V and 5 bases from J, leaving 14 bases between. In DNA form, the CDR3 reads TGTGCCAGCAGTTTGGGCCGGACAGTCGACGAGCAGTACTTC. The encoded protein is CASSLGRTVDEQYF.

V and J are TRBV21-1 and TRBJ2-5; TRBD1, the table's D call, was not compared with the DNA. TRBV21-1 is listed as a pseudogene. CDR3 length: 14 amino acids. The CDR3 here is CASSTPTGVETQYF. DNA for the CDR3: TGTGCCAGCAGCACGCCTACAGGGGTAGAGACCCAGTACTTC.

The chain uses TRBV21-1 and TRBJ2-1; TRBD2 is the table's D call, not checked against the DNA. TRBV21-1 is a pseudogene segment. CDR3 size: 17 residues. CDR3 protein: CASSSTSGRISYNEQFF. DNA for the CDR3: TGTGCCAGCAGCTCGACTAGCGGGAGAATCTCCTACAATGAGCAGTTCTTC.

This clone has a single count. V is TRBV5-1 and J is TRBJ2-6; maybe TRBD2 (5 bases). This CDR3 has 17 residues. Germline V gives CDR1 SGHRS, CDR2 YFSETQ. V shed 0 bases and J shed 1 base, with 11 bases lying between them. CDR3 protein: CASSLGTGSSGANVLTF. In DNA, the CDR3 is TGCGCCAGCAGCTTGGGGACTGGATCATCTGGGGCCAACGTCCTGACTTTC.

The DNA of the CDR3 is TGTGCCAGCAGCCCCTCAGGCACGAACACTGAAGCTTTCTTT. Amino acids: CASSPSGTNTEAFF. The genes are TRBV3-1 (or the pseudogene TRBV3-2) and TRBJ1-1; unclear D gene. The germline V gene has CDR1 LGHDT and CDR2 YNNKEL (reference sequence). This CDR3 region has 14 residues. V was clipped by 4 bases and J by 1 base, with 10 bases between them.

The CDR3: CASSWGRGVYEQYF. DNA for the CDR3: TGTGCCAGCAGCTGGGGACGGGGGGTATACGAGCAGTACTTC. The chain employs TRBV11-2 and TRBJ2-7, with 7 positions matching TRBD2. The CDR3 contains 14 residues. The trim removed 4 bases at V and 4 bases at J, leaving 7 bases unmatched. The V gene's germline CDR1 is SGHAT and CDR2 FQNNGV.

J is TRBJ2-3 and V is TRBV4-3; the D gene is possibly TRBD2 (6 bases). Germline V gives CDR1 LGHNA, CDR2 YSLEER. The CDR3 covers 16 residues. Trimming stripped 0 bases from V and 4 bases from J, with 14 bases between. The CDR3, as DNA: TGCGCCAGCAGCCAAGAGGGTAGGGGAGGAGCAGATACGCAGTATTTT. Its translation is CASSQEGRGGADTQYF.

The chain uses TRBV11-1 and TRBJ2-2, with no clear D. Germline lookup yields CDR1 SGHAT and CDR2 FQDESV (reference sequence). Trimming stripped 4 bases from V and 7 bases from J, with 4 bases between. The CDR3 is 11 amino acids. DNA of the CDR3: TGTGCCAGCAGCTATGGCGGGGAGCTGTTTTTT. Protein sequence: CASSYGGELFF.

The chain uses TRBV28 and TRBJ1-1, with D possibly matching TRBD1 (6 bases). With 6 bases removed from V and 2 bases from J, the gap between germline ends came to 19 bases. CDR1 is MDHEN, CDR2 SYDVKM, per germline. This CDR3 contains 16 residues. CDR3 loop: CASRSGATGPNTEAFF. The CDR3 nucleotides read TGTGCCAGCAGATCAGGGGCCACGGGACCTAACACTGAAGCTTTCTTT.

CDR3 sequence: CASSEALSGGRYNEQFF. The CDR3 bases are TGTGCCAGCAGTGAAGCGCTTTCGGGAGGACGATACAATGAGCAGTTCTTC. This sequence joins TRBV2 and TRBJ2-1; 7 bases align to TRBD2. Germline V gene sequence: CDR1 SNHLY, CDR2 FYNNEI. The trim removed 0 bases at V and 4 bases at J, leaving 9 bases unmatched. This CDR3 contains 17 residues.